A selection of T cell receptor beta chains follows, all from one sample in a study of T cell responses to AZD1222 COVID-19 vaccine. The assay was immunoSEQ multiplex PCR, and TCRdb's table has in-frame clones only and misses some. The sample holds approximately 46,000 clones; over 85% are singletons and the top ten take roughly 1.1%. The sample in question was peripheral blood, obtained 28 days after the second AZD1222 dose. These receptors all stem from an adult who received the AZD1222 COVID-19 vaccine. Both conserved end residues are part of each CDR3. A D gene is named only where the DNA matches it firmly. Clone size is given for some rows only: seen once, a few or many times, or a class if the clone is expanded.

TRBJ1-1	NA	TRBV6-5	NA	TGTGCCAGCAGTTACTCCATCGGCAGGGTCACTGAAGCTTTCTTT	CASSYSIGRVTEAFF
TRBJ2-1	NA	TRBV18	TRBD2	TGTGCCAGCTCACCCCCTATAGCGGGAGTATGGAATGAGCAGTTCTTC	CASSPPIAGVWNEQFF
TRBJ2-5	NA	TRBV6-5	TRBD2	TGTGCCAGCAGTTACGGGGGAGGGGAGACCCAGTACTTC	CASSYGGGETQYF
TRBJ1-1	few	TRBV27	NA	TGTGCCAGCAGTTTATCTGGGGTGGTCGGGGGAGCTTTCTTT	CASSLSGVVGGAFF
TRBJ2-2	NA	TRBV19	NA	TGTGCCAGTAGTATTGGGGCGGACACCGGGGAGCTGTTTTTT	CASSIGADTGELFF
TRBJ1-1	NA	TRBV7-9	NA	TGTGCCAGCAGCACTGGATTCGGGATGAACACTGAAGCTTTCTTT	CASSTGFGMNTEAFF
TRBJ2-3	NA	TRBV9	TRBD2	TGTGCCAGCAGCGAACCATCTAGCGGGAGGTTTGATACGCAGTATTTT	CASSEPSSGRFDTQYF
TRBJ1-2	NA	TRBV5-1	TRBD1	TGCGCCAGCAGCTTCGTGGTGGCAGGGGGCCCGACGGTCTACACCTTC	CASSFVVAGGPTVYTF
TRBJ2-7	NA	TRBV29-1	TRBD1	TGCAGCGTAGCCCGGGACAGGAGATCCTACGAGCAGTACTTC	CSVARDRRSYEQYF
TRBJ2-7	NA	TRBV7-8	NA	TGTGCCAGCAGCCAACTTGGGTTCGGGGACTACGAGCAGTACTTC	CASSQLGFGDYEQYF
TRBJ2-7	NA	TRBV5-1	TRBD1	TGCGCCAGCAGTAGGACAGGGGGCTTCTACGAGCAGTACTTC	CASSRTGGFYEQYF
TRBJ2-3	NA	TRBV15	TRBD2	TGTGCCACCAGCAGATCGCCCGTAGCGGGAGCGACAGATACGCAGTATTTT	CATSRSPVAGATDTQYF
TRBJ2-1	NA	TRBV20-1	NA	TGCAGTGCTAGTCGGCGGGGCCCGGGCAATGAGCAGTTCTTC	CSASRRGPGNEQFF
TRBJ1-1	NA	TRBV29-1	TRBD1	TGCAGCGTAGACAGGGGGCGCGTCACTGAAGCTTTCTTT	CSVDRGRVTEAFF
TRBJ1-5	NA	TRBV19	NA	TGTGCCAGTAGTCTCCGGGACGGACTAATCACGCCCCAGCATTTT	CASSLRDGLITPQHF
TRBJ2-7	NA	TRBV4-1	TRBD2	TGCGCCAGCAGCCGATTACTAGCGGGAGGGACCTACGAGCAGTACTTC	CASSRLLAGGTYEQYF
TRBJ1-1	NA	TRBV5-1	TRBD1	TGCGCCAGCAGCTTGGCCGGGTCTGACAGGGCGGCCACTGAAGCTTTCTTT	CASSLAGSDRAATEAFF
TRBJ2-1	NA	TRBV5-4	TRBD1	TGTGCCAGCAGCTCCGGACAGGGAGGTAGAAATGAGCAGTTCTTC	CASSSGQGGRNEQFF
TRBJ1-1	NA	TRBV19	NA	TGTGCCAGTAGTATAGACGTGGGTGGTGAAGCTTTCTTT	CASSIDVGGEAFF
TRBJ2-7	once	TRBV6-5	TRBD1	TGTGCCAGCAACCCCCTTGACAGGGCAAACGAGCAGTACTTC	CASNPLDRANEQYF
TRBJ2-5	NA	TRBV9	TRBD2	TGTGCCAGCAACCCTAGCGGGAGTTTCGCAGAGACCCAGTACTTC	CASNPSGSFAETQYF
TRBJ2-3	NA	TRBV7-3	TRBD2	TGTGCCAGCAGCCCCCGGGGACTAGCGGTTACAGATACGCAGTATTTT	CASSPRGLAVTDTQYF
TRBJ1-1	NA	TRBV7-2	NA	TGTGCCAGCAGCTTTTTTGAGGCGGTCACTGAAGCTTTCTTT	CASSFFEAVTEAFF
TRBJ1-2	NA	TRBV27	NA	TGTGCCAGCAGTCAAACGGGGAGCTATGGCTACACCTTC	CASSQTGSYGYTF
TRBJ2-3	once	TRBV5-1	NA	TGCGCCAGCAGCTTGGTGGCAGGGCCCGCAGATACGCAGTATTTT	CASSLVAGPADTQYF
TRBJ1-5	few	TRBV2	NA	TGTGCCAGCAGTCCGAGCAATCAGCCCCAGCATTTT	CASSPSNQPQHF
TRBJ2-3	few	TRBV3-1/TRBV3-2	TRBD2	TGTGCCAGCAGCCAAGAATTCGCTAGCGGGACTTCCACAGATACGCAGTATTTT	CASSQEFASGTSTDTQYF
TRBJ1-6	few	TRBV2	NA	TGTGCCAGCAGGGCCTCTACTGGTTCACCCCTCCACTTT	CASRASTGSPLHF
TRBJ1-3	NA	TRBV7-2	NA	TGTGCCAGCAGCCCTGCAAACACCATATATTTT	CASSPANTIYF
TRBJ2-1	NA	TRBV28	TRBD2	TGTGCCAGCAAAACTAGCGGGAATAGAAATGAGCAGTTCTTC	CASKTSGNRNEQFF
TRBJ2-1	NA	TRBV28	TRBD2	TGTGCCAGCAGTCAGGTAGCGGGAGGTCTAAACCCGAGGGGTAATGAGCAGTTCTTC	CASSQVAGGLNPRGNEQFF
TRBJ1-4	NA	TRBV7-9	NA	TGTGCCAGCACGCAAGGCCCCGGGGCAACTAATGAAAAACTGTTTTTT	CASTQGPGATNEKLFF
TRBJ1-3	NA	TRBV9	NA	TGTGCCAGCAGCGTGGGATCTGGAAACACCATATATTTT	CASSVGSGNTIYF
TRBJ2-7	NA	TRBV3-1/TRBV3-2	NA	TGTGCCAGCAGCCAAGTTTACGGGGTGGGGGAGCAGTACTTC	CASSQVYGVGEQYF
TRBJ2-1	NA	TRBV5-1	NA	TGCGCCAGCAGCACTTGGACAGCCTACAATGAGCAGTTCTTC	CASSTWTAYNEQFF
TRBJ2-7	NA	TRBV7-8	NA	TGTGCCAGCAGCTTAGCAGGCAGGGGTAACTACGAGCAGTACTTC	CASSLAGRGNYEQYF
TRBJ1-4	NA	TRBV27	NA	TGTGCCAGCAGTTTACTACAGGGTCGTGAAAAACTGTTTTTT	CASSLLQGREKLFF